Listed here are 18 T cell receptor beta chains from one sample, sequenced in a study of T cell repertoires in cytomegalovirus infection. In TCRdb, the reads were re-called with MiXCR into one record per CDR3 protein. The data contain 150,000 to 160,000 distinct CDR3 sequences, roughly a quarter of them singletons. Sequenced material: PBMCs. The receptors originated from a human donor in good health (CMV status not recorded). Some clones in this sample may be carry-over from other donors' samples.

This clonotype has just one count. In nucleotides, the CDR3 is TGTGCCAGCAGATTTAGCGGGGGCCTTGGTGAGCAGTTCTTC. This gives the protein CASRFSGGLGEQFF. The genes are TRBV28 and TRBJ2-1; 9 bases agree with TRBD2. Looked up from germline, CDR1 is MDHEN and CDR2 is SYDVKM. V dropped 6 bases and J dropped 9; count of bases not matched to a gene: 9. The CDR3 loop spans 14 amino acids. Variable domain in full (rest from reference TRBV28 and TRBJ2-1): DVKVTQSSRYLVKRTGEKVFLECVQDMDHENMFWYRQDPGLGLRLIYFSYDVKMKEKGDIPEGYSVSREKKERFSLILESASTNQTSMYLCASRFSGGLGEQFFGPGTRLTVL.

The rearrangement joins TRBV28 to TRBJ1-2; D unclear. The CDR3 covers 14 residues. Germline V gene sequence: CDR1 MDHEN, CDR2 SYDVKM. Trimming pared 3 bases from V and 0 bases from J, leaving 8 bases between. The CDR3 nucleotides read TGTGCCAGCAGTTTGGGGTACGCTAACTATGGCTACACCTTC. This gives the protein CASSLGYANYGYTF.

CDR3 protein: CASSLEQGIGETQYF. DNA of the CDR3: TGTGCCAGCAGCTTAGAGCAGGGTATCGGAGAGACCCAGTACTTC. The rearrangement links TRBV7-9 to TRBJ2-5; perhaps TRBD1 as D (5 bases). CDR1 is SEHNR, CDR2 FQNEAQ, per germline (reference sequence). This CDR3 contains 15 residues. With 1 base removed from V and 4 bases from J, the gap between germline ends came to 13 bases.

J is TRBJ2-4 and V is TRBV28, with D unresolved. Trimming pared 0 bases from V and 0 bases from J, leaving 12 bases between. The CDR3 is 17 amino acids. The germline CDR1 and CDR2 sequences are MDHEN and SYDVKM. In DNA, the CDR3 is TGTGCCAGCAGTTTATGGGGATGGGGTCTAGCCAAAAACATTCAGTACTTC. The encoded protein is CASSLWGWGLAKNIQYF.

This clonotype was counted between two and nine times. This rearrangement joins TRBV12-3 or TRBV12-4 to TRBJ1-5, with 9 bases fitting TRBD1. V shed 7 bases and J 6 bases; nucleotides not matched to a gene: 16. CDR3 length: 17 residues. The CDR3 coding sequence is TGTGCCAGCACCCCTGCCGGGACAGGGAAGTTTGGTCAGCCCCAGCATTTT. Residues: CASTPAGTGKFGQPQHF.

This clonotype appeared a few times. The rearrangement joins TRBV13 to TRBJ2-2; no clear D. CDR3 length: 13 residues. Germline CDR1 PRHDT, CDR2 FYEKMQ (reference sequence). Between the trimmed V and J ends, which lost 0 bases and 4 bases, there was a span of 3 bases. The CDR3 DNA is TGTGCCAGCAGCTTAGGTGCCACCGGGGAGCTGTTTTTT. It specifies CASSLGATGELFF.

There are a few counts of this clonotype. This chain connects TRBV6-2 or TRBV6-3 to TRBJ2-2; 7 bases line up with TRBD1. V dropped 4 bases and J dropped 2; count of bases not matched to a gene: 4. The CDR3 runs 15 residues. Germline V CDR1 and CDR2: MNHEY, SVGEGT. The CDR3: CASSSDRRNTGELFF. Written as DNA, the CDR3 is TGTGCCAGCAGTTCGGACAGGCGAAACACCGGGGAGCTGTTTTTT.

As concerns this clonotype: A much larger clone lies a single base off, so this may be a read error. The gene calls are TRBV6-6 and TRBJ2-7, with D possibly TRBD1 on 5 matching bases. Per the germline V gene, CDR1 is MNHNY and CDR2 is SVGAGI (reference sequence). The length of the CDR3 is 12 residues. This CDR3 reads CVSIQGQYEQYF. In DNA form, the CDR3 reads TGTGTCAGCATCCAGGGCCAATACGAGCAGTACTTC.

This clonotype has a count of ten or more. The chain recombines TRBV11-2 with TRBJ2-2; 10 bases fit TRBD2. Losses at the gene ends were 3 bases for V and 5 bases for J; bases not matched to a gene: 12. Germline V gene sequence: CDR1 SGHAT, CDR2 FQNNGV. The CDR3 is 18 residues long. The CDR3 sequence is CASSFVLAGGSVTGELFF. The CDR3 nucleotides read TGTGCCAGCAGCTTCGTATTAGCGGGAGGAAGTGTAACCGGGGAGCTGTTTTTT.

This clonotype has a count of ten or more. The chain combines TRBV7-2 with TRBJ1-2, with D unclear. Germline CDR1 reads SGHTA; CDR2 reads FQGNSA. The V end lost 9 bases, the J end lost 8 bases, and 16 bases lay between the germline ends. CDR3 length: 12 amino acids. The CDR3 is CASREGSKGYTF. CDR3 nucleotides: TGTGCCAGTCGGGAGGGCTCTAAGGGCTACACCTTC.

This clonotype was seen just once. This chain connects TRBV4-2 to TRBJ2-5; possible D gene TRBD1, 6 bases. Per germline, CDR1 LGHNA and CDR2 YNFKEQ. This CDR3 has 14 amino acids. V shed 0 bases and J shed 3 bases, with 8 bases lying between them. CDR3 nucleotides: TGTGCCAGCAGCCAAGATACAGGGAAAGAGACCCAGTACTTC. Its protein is CASSQDTGKETQYF.

The V call is TRBV29-1, the J call TRBJ2-7; D uncertain. The CDR3 sequence is 12 residues long. Germline V CDR1 and CDR2: SQVTM, ANQGSEA. The ends were cut back, 4 bases at V and 1 base at J, with 8 bases in the middle. CDR3 protein: CSVVGLSYEQYF. The CDR3 DNA follows: TGCAGCGTTGTCGGTTTATCCTACGAGCAGTACTTC.

The rearrangement joins TRBV7-6 to TRBJ2-7; TRBD2 agrees at 7 bases. Germline lookup yields CDR1 SGHVS and CDR2 FNYEAQ. This CDR3 is built from 15 residues. Trimming at V came to 5 bases and at J to 3 bases, leaving 10 bases not matched to a gene. CDR3: CASSNRPSGFYEQYF. CDR3 DNA: TGTGCCAGCAGCAACAGACCTAGCGGTTTCTACGAGCAGTACTTC.

V gene TRBV12-3 or TRBV12-4 combines with J gene TRBJ1-5; D unresolved. V lost 3 bases and J 5 bases, leaving 14 bases between the germline ends. The CDR3 length is 15 residues. The CDR3 DNA follows: TGTGCCAGCAGTTTTTGGGAAGCGCCGGATCAGCCCCAGCATTTT. This codes for CASSFWEAPDQPQHF.

In its sample, this clonotype was seen a few times. This rearrangement joins TRBV27 to TRBJ2-3; 8 nucleotides agree with TRBD2. Germline CDR1 and CDR2: MNHEY and SMNVEV (reference sequence). V lost 6 bases, J lost 4 bases, and 9 bases stayed unmatched. This CDR3 contains 15 residues. The CDR3 spells CASSRPGGEADTQYF. CDR3 sequence (DNA): TGTGCCAGCAGCCGTCCCGGGGGGGAGGCAGATACGCAGTATTTT.

This sequence joins TRBV12-3 or TRBV12-4 and TRBJ2-2; a possible D gene is TRBD1 (8 bases). The germline V and J ends were trimmed by 4 bases and 7 bases, with 16 bases remaining between them. The CDR3 runs to 15 residues. The CDR3 region has the DNA TGTGCCAGCAGTTATCGACAGGGGAGGGGCGGGGAGCTGTTTTTT. It yields the protein CASSYRQGRGGELFF.

The genes are TRBV29-1 and TRBJ1-1; 10 positions match TRBD1. This CDR3 has 13 amino acids. V dropped 7 bases and J dropped 4; count of bases not matched to a gene: 6. Germline V gives CDR1 SQVTM, CDR2 ANQGSEA. CDR3 loop: CSAETGGRTEAFF. The CDR3 bases are TGCAGCGCGGAGACAGGGGGCCGCACTGAAGCTTTCTTT.

This clonotype was found many times. The J gene is TRBJ2-3, the V gene TRBV12-3 or TRBV12-4, with D unresolved. The CDR3 runs 14 residues. The V gene lost 5 bases and the J gene lost 6 bases, with 15 bases spanning the gap. Here the CDR3 DNA reads TGTGCCAGCAGTCAAAGGGTAGTATGGGATACGCAGTATTTT. Amino acids: CASSQRVVWDTQYF.